The 2 T cell receptor beta chains below come from one sample, sequenced in a study of early T cells in non-severe SARS-CoV-2 infection. One entry per CDR3 protein, called by TCRdb with MiXCR from the 5' RACE reads. The sample consists of 37,000 or so distinct CDR3 sequences, approximately 6.1% of them appearing once. The sample was whole blood. The receptors here all came from an adult who was a healthcare worker with PCR-confirmed SARS-CoV-2 infection or an uninfected control (not recorded which).

This clonotype was recorded many times. The V call is TRBV19, the J call TRBJ2-1; TRBD1 matches at 7 bases. The V gene end was trimmed by 10 bases and the J gene end by 0 bases; junction bases not matched to a gene: 12. The CDR3 totals 16 residues. Germline-derived CDR1 and CDR2 are LNHDA and SQIVND (reference sequence). The CDR3 here is CATKNTGVGSYNEQFF. The CDR3 nucleotides read TGTGCCACCAAAAATACAGGGGTGGGCTCCTACAATGAGCAGTTCTTC.

The table lists this clonotype with many counts. The chain recombines TRBV7-2 with TRBJ2-1, with 12 bases lining up with TRBD2. CDR1 and CDR2 from the germline V gene are SGHTA and FQGNSA. The V and J ends lost 4 bases and 13 bases, in that order; junction bases with no gene match: 17. CDR3 length: 17 amino acids. Here the CDR3 DNA reads TGTGCCAGCAGCTCTTACGCTAGCGGGAGGGCCGAGGGGGGACAGTTCTTC. It yields the protein CASSSYASGRAEGGQFF. The whole variable domain, remainder taken from reference TRBV7-2 and TRBJ2-1, is GAGVSQSPSNKVTEKGKDVELRCDPISGHTALYWYRQSLGQGLEFLIYFQGNSAPDKSGLPSDRFSAERTGGSVSTLTIQRTQQEDSAVYLCASSSYASGRAEGGQFFGPGTRLTVL.